The 13 T cell receptor beta chains listed next were all sequenced from one sample in a study of T-cell memory formation after mild COVID-19. MiXCR, applied by TCRdb to the 5' RACE reads, yields one record per CDR3 protein. The data contain approximately 500,000 distinct CDR3 sequences, around 27% of them singletons. Source material: PBMCs or a T cell subset sorted from them (not recorded which). The origin of the receptors is an adult woman who had mild COVID-19 (a few samples of this study predate the infection). Cell type and time point are not known.

This clonotype was counted a few times. The CDR3 protein is CASSSGAGEQYF. CDR3 bases: TGCGCCAGCAGCTCTGGGGCGGGCGAGCAGTACTTC. The rearrangement uses TRBV4-1 and TRBJ2-7; D might be TRBD1 or TRBD2, each matching 5 bases. This CDR3 comprises 12 residues. The V end lost 5 bases, the J end lost 6 bases, and 11 bases lay between the germline ends. Germline loops: CDR1 MGHRA, CDR2 YSYEKL.

The V call is TRBV6-2 or TRBV6-3, the J call TRBJ2-1; TRBD2 matches 11 bases. Germline V gives CDR1 MNHEY, CDR2 SVGEGT. The CDR3 is 17 amino acids. The V segment lost 0 bases and the J segment 4 bases; nucleotides outside the gene matches: 5. The DNA for the CDR3 is TGTGCCAGCAGTTACTCGCTAGCGGGAGGTGGGTACAATGAGCAGTTCTTC. Its protein product is CASSYSLAGGGYNEQFF.

This clonotype was counted only a few times. This rearrangement joins TRBV29-1 to TRBJ2-1, with D perhaps assigned TRBD1 or TRBD2 (5 bases each). The V end lost 6 bases, the J end lost 4 bases, and 19 bases lay between the germline ends. Looked up from germline, CDR1 is SQVTM and CDR2 is ANQGSEA. This CDR3 is 15 amino acids long. CDR3 in DNA: TGCAGCGTGGATCTCCCTGGGGGAGTATACAATGAGCAGTTCTTC. Its translation: CSVDLPGGVYNEQFF.

This chain connects TRBV6-2 or TRBV6-3 to TRBJ2-1; possibly TRBD1 for D (7 bases). In germline, CDR1 is MNHEY, CDR2 SVGEGT. V shed 7 bases and J shed 14 bases, with 21 bases lying between them. This CDR3 comprises 13 residues. CDR3 DNA sequence: TGTGCCAGCAAAGGACAGGTCCCGGGAGAAAAGTTCTTC. This gives the protein CASKGQVPGEKFF.

The CDR3 spells CASSYSAASAKNIQYF. The CDR3 region has the DNA TGTGCCAGCAGTTACTCGGCTGCGTCGGCCAAAAACATTCAGTACTTC. The chain employs TRBV6-5 and TRBJ2-4; D not certain. Trimming removed 0 bases from V and 1 base from J, with 10 bases in between. The CDR3 is 16 residues long. The V gene's germline CDR1 is MNHEY and CDR2 SVGAGI.

This chain connects TRBV4-2 to TRBJ2-1, with 14 bases that match TRBD2. Losses at the gene ends were 1 base for V and 8 bases for J; bases not matched to a gene: 4. Looked up from germline, CDR1 is LGHNA and CDR2 is YNFKEQ. The CDR3 consists of 16 residues. The CDR3 region is CASSQAGTSGSYEQFF. Written as DNA, the CDR3 is TGTGCCAGCAGCCAAGCTGGGACTAGCGGGAGTTATGAGCAGTTCTTC.

This clonotype was seen more than once but under ten times. The chain recombines TRBV12-3 or TRBV12-4 with TRBJ1-3, with 8 bases fitting TRBD1. This CDR3 is 14 amino acids long. The V and J ends lost 6 bases and 3 bases, in that order; junction bases with no gene match: 4. The CDR3 DNA is TGTGCCAGCAGCCAGGGGGCAGGTGGAAACACCATATATTTT. Translation: CASSQGAGGNTIYF.

This clonotype was picked up many times. This rearrangement joins TRBV6-6 to TRBJ1-4; D perhaps matches TRBD1 (5 bases). V was shortened by 2 bases and J by 8 bases, with 15 bases between the two germline ends. The CDR3 has 15 amino acids. Germline CDR1 is MNHNY and CDR2 is SVGAGI (reference sequence). CDR3 residues: CASSYREAEGEKLFF. The CDR3 coding sequence is TGTGCCAGCAGTTACAGGGAGGCAGAGGGGGAAAAACTGTTTTTT.

The chain is built from TRBV6-5 and TRBJ1-2; no definite D call. Germline-derived CDR1 and CDR2 are MNHEY and SVGAGI. Trimming stripped 0 bases from V and 7 bases from J, with 3 bases between. The CDR3 consists of 11 residues. The CDR3 loop is CASSYSRGYTF. CDR3 in DNA: TGTGCCAGCAGTTACTCCCGTGGCTACACCTTC.

CDR3 coding DNA: TGTGCCAGCAGCAAAGTAAGGAAGCGGGAGCCCTACGAGCAGTACTTC. It yields the protein CASSKVRKREPYEQYF. The chain couples TRBV21-1 to TRBJ2-7. TRBV21-1 is described as a pseudogene. This CDR3 has 16 residues.

This clonotype was seen more than once but under ten times. The J gene is TRBJ1-2, the V gene TRBV29-1; no firm D call. From germline, CDR1 is SQVTM and CDR2 ANQGSEA. The CDR3 is 12 amino acids. With 4 bases removed from V and 3 bases from J, the gap between germline ends came to 9 bases. CDR3: CSVGWQDYGYTF. The CDR3 DNA is TGCAGCGTTGGATGGCAGGACTATGGCTACACCTTC.

This clonotype was observed a handful of times. J is TRBJ1-5 and V is TRBV7-9; a possible D gene is TRBD1 (5 bases). With 4 bases removed from V and 5 bases from J, the gap between germline ends came to 24 bases. CDR3 length equals 18 residues. Germline V gene lookup returns CDR1 SEHNR and CDR2 FQNEAQ (reference sequence). The CDR3 reads CASSSPTSGAGRDQPQHF. For the CDR3, the DNA is TGTGCCAGCAGCTCCCCAACTTCTGGTGCAGGGCGGGATCAGCCCCAGCATTTT.

In its sample, this clonotype was seen once. This chain links TRBV25-1 with TRBJ2-3, with 7 bases that match TRBD2. J was trimmed by 4 bases and V by 3 bases; bases with no gene match: 4. Germline lookup yields CDR1 MGHDK and CDR2 SYGVNS. The CDR3 spans 14 residues. CDR3 DNA sequence: TGTGCCAGCAGTGACGGGACTATTTCAGATACGCAGTATTTT. It specifies CASSDGTISDTQYF.